This T cell receptor (beta chain) appears in the sequencing data of a study of CD8+ T cells in alopecia areata. For the study at large: The percentage of affected scalp area served as the score of severity for treated patients.

Extraction and reverse transcription of RNA yielded cDNA as the sequencing template. Only in-frame clones appear in the TCRdb table, and some are missing; sequencing was by immunoSEQ multiplex PCR. Among about 260,000 clones listed, around 64% were seen once. For this clone: Its antigen remains unidentified.

The treatment was: oral pan-JAK inhibitor, 5-10 mg twice daily. Study-level points and caveats: Tofacitinib significantly decreased scalp clonality and expanded CD8+ clones among top 100.

CDR3 length equals 15 residues. CDR1 is SQVTM, CDR2 ANQGSEA, per germline. The trim removed 7 bases at V and 4 bases at J, leaving 8 bases unmatched. This chain uses TRBV29-1 with TRBJ2-3; 13 positions agree with TRBD2. The receptor was derived from a human donor with alopecia areata. Sample: CD4+ T cells sorted from blood, taken at approximately week 52, from a patient treated with tofacitinib. CDR3 nucleotide sequence: TGCAGCGCCCGGACTAGCGGGGGAGTGGCAGATACGCAGTATTTT. It translates to CSARTSGGVADTQYF.